This T cell receptor beta chain derives from a study of blood T cell repertoires in COVID-19. Study at large: Donors in the United States, Italy and Spain gave samples during acute or convalescent COVID-19.

The study drew participants aged about 18 to 89 years from about two dozen US areas. Measured with immunoSEQ multiplex PCR; TCRdb has only the in-frame clones, and not every one. The data hold a few hundred thousand clones, with 85% to 90% observed a single time. This CDR3 has 15 amino acids. The material sequenced was PBMCs or T cells enriched from blood (not recorded which). The TCR sequence derives from a woman aged 50 to 60 who had been exposed to COVID-19. The rearrangement links TRBV1 to TRBJ2-5; the D call TRBD2 from the table was never checked on the DNA. TRBV1 counts as a pseudogene. The CDR3 sequence is CTSSPPGTSFETQYF. CDR3 coding DNA: TGCACCAGCAGCCCACCCGGGACTAGCTTTGAGACCCAGTACTTC.